The subject of this entry is one T cell receptor beta chain. The data originate from a study of blood T cell repertoires in COVID-19. Study summary: The study drew acute and convalescent COVID-19 samples from the United States, Italy and Spain.

V lost 5 bases to trimming and J lost 3 bases, with 31 bases between them. Per the germline V gene, CDR1 is SGHVS and CDR2 is FQNEAQ. The CDR3 sequence is 20 residues long. The data were produced by immunoSEQ multiplex PCR, yet TCRdb's version contains in-frame clones alone and is incomplete. The top ten clones hold about 1.8% of a sample with approximately 280,000 clones, around 90% of them seen once. Those enrolled, adults aged roughly 18 to 100 years, came from fewer than 25 US areas. Participants' reported clinical history set cohort assignment. The rearrangement joins TRBV7-8 to TRBJ1-2; D call uncertain. Sequencing was done on a sample of PBMCs or T cells enriched from blood (not recorded which). This sequence was found in a woman aged 18-35 years with acute COVID-19. Here the CDR3 reads CASSPERIPIYKSRDYGYTF. The CDR3 region has the DNA TGTGCCAGCAGCCCGGAAAGGATTCCGATCTACAAAAGTCGGGACTATGGCTACACCTTC.